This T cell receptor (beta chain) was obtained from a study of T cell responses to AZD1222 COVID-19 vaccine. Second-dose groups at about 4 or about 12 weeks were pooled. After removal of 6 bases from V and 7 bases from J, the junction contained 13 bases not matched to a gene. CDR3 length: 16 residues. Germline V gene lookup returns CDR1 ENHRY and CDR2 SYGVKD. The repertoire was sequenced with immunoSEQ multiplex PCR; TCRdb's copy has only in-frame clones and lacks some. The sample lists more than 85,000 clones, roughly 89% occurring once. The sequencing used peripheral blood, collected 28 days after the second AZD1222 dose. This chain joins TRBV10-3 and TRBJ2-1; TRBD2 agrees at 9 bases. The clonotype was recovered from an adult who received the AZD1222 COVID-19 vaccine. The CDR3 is CAIRGTSKGTRNEQFF. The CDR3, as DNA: TGTGCCATCAGGGGGACTAGCAAAGGGACGAGGAATGAGCAGTTCTTC.